This T cell receptor (beta chain) was sequenced for a study of blood T cell repertoires in COVID-19. At the level of the study: COVID-19 samples, acute and convalescent, were from the United States, Italy and Spain. PBMCs, B-cell-depleted T cells, or T cells provided the cDNA or gDNA that made up the material.

Sequencing was performed with immunoSEQ multiplex PCR; in TCRdb, only in-frame clones are kept and a portion is missing. The sample lists fewer than 300,000 clones, around 87% seen once, with more than 1.3% in the top ten. The CDR3 is 15 residues long. Germline CDR1 and CDR2: SGDLS and YYNGEE. V shed 2 bases, J shed 6 bases, and the junction held 5 bases outside the gene matches. Sequencing input: peripheral blood. The V gene is TRBV9, the J gene TRBJ2-1, with 10 bases lining up with TRBD2. The sequence was obtained from a middle-aged woman who had recovered from COVID-19. The CDR3 nucleotides read TGTGCCAGCAGCGTCCAGCGGGGGGGCCCCAATGAGCAGTTCTTC. It translates to CASSVQRGGPNEQFF.